The T cell receptor (beta chain) described here comes from a study of PD-1 blockade in classical Hodgkin lymphoma. General study findings and limits: Diversity in CD4+ TCRs, unlike that measured in CD8+ TCRs, had risen significantly by C4D1.

TCRdb's table, derived via immunoSEQ multiplex PCR, lists solely in-frame clones and lacks some. The table shows about 93,000 clones, with around 80% occurring only once. This clone was observed a few times. Its cognate antigen is unknown. The CDR3 has 15 residues. The germline V gene encodes CDR1 SGDLS and CDR2 YYNGEE. V was pared by 4 bases and J by 2 bases, with 13 bases between. The time point was: cycle 4 day 1 (C4D1), after 5 to 7 weeks of nivolumab. Each patient experienced a relapse that followed autologous stem cell transplantation, and brentuximab vedotin exposure varied. V usage is TRBV9 and J usage is TRBJ1-3, with D perhaps matching TRBD1 (5 bases). The sample in question was peripheral blood mononuclear cells (PBMCs), obtained before the fourth cycle of nivolumab. The source is a human donor with classical Hodgkin lymphoma. This CDR3 reads CASSTRASAGNTIYF. The CDR3 DNA sequence: TGTGCCAGCAGCACCAGGGCTTCGGCTGGAAACACCATATATTTT.